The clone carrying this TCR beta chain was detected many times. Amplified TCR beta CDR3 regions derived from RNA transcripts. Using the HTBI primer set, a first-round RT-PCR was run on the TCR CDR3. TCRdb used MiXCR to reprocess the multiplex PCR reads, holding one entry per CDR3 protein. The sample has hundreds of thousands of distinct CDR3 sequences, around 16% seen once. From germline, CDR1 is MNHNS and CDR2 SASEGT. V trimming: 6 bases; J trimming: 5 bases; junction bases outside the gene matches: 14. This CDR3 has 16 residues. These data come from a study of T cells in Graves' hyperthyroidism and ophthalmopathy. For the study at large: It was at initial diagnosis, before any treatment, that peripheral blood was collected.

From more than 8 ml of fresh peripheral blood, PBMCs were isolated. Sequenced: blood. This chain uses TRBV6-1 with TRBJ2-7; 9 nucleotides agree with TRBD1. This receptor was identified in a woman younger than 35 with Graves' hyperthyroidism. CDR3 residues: CASREGIGTGLHEQYF. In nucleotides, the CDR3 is TGTGCCAGCAGAGAGGGGATTGGGACAGGGCTACACGAGCAGTACTTC.